The next 29 T cell receptor beta chains were all read from a single sample in a study of blood T cell repertoires in COVID-19. Sequencing was performed with immunoSEQ multiplex PCR; in TCRdb, only in-frame clones are kept and a portion is missing. The sample yields around 250,000 clones, around 83% seen once. Sequences were obtained from peripheral blood. The receptors come from a woman younger than 30 with acute or convalescent COVID-19.

The J gene is TRBJ2-7, the V gene TRBV2; TRBD1 matches at 8 bases. The CDR3 totals 14 residues. V was clipped by 5 bases and J by 5 bases; unmatched bases: 8. Germline V gene lookup returns CDR1 SNHLY and CDR2 FYNNEI. CDR3 nucleotide sequence: TGTGCCAGCAGTTTACAGGGGGTTGGGAACGAGCAGTACTTC. As protein: CASSLQGVGNEQYF.

The V and J genes are TRBV11-2 and TRBJ2-7, with TRBD2 identical over 9 bases. Trimming at V came to 2 bases and at J to 5 bases, leaving 10 bases not matched to a gene. CDR3 length equals 16 residues. The germline V gene encodes CDR1 SGHAT and CDR2 FQNNGV. CDR3 sequence (DNA): TGTGCCAGCAGCTTATCCTTTGGGACTAGCAGGGACGAGCAGTACTTC. Amino acids: CASSLSFGTSRDEQYF. The full variable domain, in which reference TRBV11-2 and TRBJ2-7 provide the parts outside the CDR3, is EAGVAQSPRYKIIEKRQSVAFWCNPISGHATLYWYQQILGQGPKLLIQFQNNGVVDDSQLPKDRFSAERLKGVDSTLKIQPAKLEDSAVYLCASSLSFGTSRDEQYFGPGTRLTVT.

The chain has TRBV19 and TRBJ1-2; possibly TRBD1 for D (6 bases). Germline V gene sequence: CDR1 LNHDA, CDR2 SQIVND (reference sequence). V lost 2 bases, J lost 4 bases, and 11 bases lay in between. This CDR3 contains 14 residues. CDR3 in amino acids: CASSIWDTRYGYTF. DNA for the CDR3: TGTGCCAGTAGTATATGGGACACTCGCTATGGCTACACCTTC.

The gene calls are TRBV28 and TRBJ2-7; no reliable D call. The CDR3 is 12 residues long. Germline CDR1 MDHEN, CDR2 SYDVKM. The germline V and J ends were trimmed by 2 bases and 9 bases, with 11 bases remaining between them. The CDR3 nucleotides are TGTGCCAGCAGTTTACCCGGGTTTGTGCAGTACTTC. It is translated as CASSLPGFVQYF.

This chain uses TRBV19 with TRBJ1-5, with TRBD1 identical over 7 bases. Germline CDR1 and CDR2: LNHDA and SQIVND (reference sequence). This CDR3 region has 16 residues. Losses at the gene ends were 6 bases for V and 4 bases for J; bases not matched to a gene: 12. The CDR3 region has the DNA TGTGCCAGTAGCTTAGAACCGGGACAGTTAAATCAGCCCCAGCATTTT. Translation: CASSLEPGQLNQPQHF.

With respect to this clone: One junction end does not reproduce the germline sequence, and a read error may be involved. The CDR3 sequence is CASSLTPGTSGRAKNIQYF. The CDR3 region has the DNA TGTGCCAGCAGTTTAACCCCCGGGACTAGCGGGAGGGCCAAGAACATTCAGTACTTC. The V call is TRBV6-2 or TRBV6-3, the J call TRBJ2-4, with 16 positions matching TRBD2. CDR1 is MNHEY and CDR2 is SVGEGT in the germline V gene. The CDR3 has 19 residues.

V is TRBV9 and J is TRBJ1-3, with unresolved D. The V and J ends lost 0 bases and 5 bases respectively, with 18 bases between them. This CDR3 comprises 17 residues. Germline V gene lookup returns CDR1 SGDLS and CDR2 YYNGEE. The CDR3 reads CASSVDSGFSQRNTIYF. CDR3 sequence (DNA): TGTGCCAGCAGCGTAGATTCCGGTTTCTCCCAAAGAAACACCATATATTTT.

V is TRBV7-8 and J is TRBJ2-3; TRBD2 matches 7 bases. The junction had 9 bases not matched to a gene; V was cut back by 1 base and J by 2 bases. The CDR3 extends over 17 amino acids. Germline CDR1 SGHVS, CDR2 FQNEAQ. CDR3 bases: TGTGCCAGCAGCTTAGTCACTAGCGATCCCAACACAGATACGCAGTATTTT. This sequence encodes CASSLVTSDPNTDTQYF.

This clone was recorded only once. The gene calls are TRBV18 and TRBJ1-6; D perhaps matches TRBD1 (6 bases). The CDR3 spans 18 residues. V was shortened by 4 bases and J by 7 bases, with 23 bases between the two germline ends. CDR1 and CDR2 (germline): KGHSH, LQKENI. CDR3 protein: CASSLATRTRGYNSPLHF. CDR3 DNA sequence: TGTGCCAGCTCACTTGCGACCCGAACGAGGGGGTACAATTCACCCCTCCACTTT.

This clone showed up just once. This chain uses TRBV5-1 with TRBJ1-2; 7 bases line up with TRBD1. This CDR3 has 16 residues. V lost 0 bases, J lost 7 bases, and 12 bases stayed unmatched. The germline V gene encodes CDR1 SGHRS and CDR2 YFSETQ. CDR3: CASSLEGAGILSGYTF. CDR3 coding DNA: TGCGCCAGCAGCTTGGAGGGGGCAGGGATTCTATCTGGCTACACCTTC.

Comments on this clone: Other DNA sequences in this specimen translate into the identical CDR3. This rearrangement joins TRBV7-2 to TRBJ2-3; D gene ambiguous. This CDR3 comprises 12 residues. Trimming left V 4 bases short and J 3 bases short, with 5 bases between. Germline CDR1 is SGHTA and CDR2 is FQGNSA. In DNA, the CDR3 is TGTGCCAGCAGCTCGTATACAGATACGCAGTATTTT. This sequence encodes CASSSYTDTQYF.

The chain combines TRBV28 with TRBJ2-1, with D possibly TRBD1 on 5 matching bases. The germline CDR1 and CDR2 sequences are MDHEN and SYDVKM. V shed 5 bases and J shed 8 bases, with 10 bases lying between them. This CDR3 spans 12 amino acids. This CDR3 reads CASSPLGDEQFF. As DNA, the CDR3 is TGTGCCAGCAGTCCCCTAGGGGATGAGCAGTTCTTC.

The genes are TRBV7-2 and TRBJ2-1; tentative D call: TRBD2 (5 bases). CDR1 and CDR2 (germline): SGHTA, FQGNSA. The CDR3 sequence is 15 residues long. V lost 0 bases and J lost 9, with 15 bases in between. CDR3 bases: TGTGCCAGCAGCTTAGCAGTTTCGTGGAGGAGTGAGCAGTTCTTC. It codes for CASSLAVSWRSEQFF.

The rearrangement uses TRBV24-1 and TRBJ1-4; possible D gene TRBD1, 5 bases. The V and J ends lost 0 bases and 6 bases respectively, with 13 bases between them. CDR3 length: 16 amino acids. From germline, CDR1 is KGHDR and CDR2 SFDVKD. This CDR3 is CATSDLPGLWDEKLFF. CDR3 sequence (DNA): TGTGCCACCAGTGATTTGCCGGGACTGTGGGATGAAAAACTGTTTTTT.

The chain carries TRBV18 and TRBJ2-7; 8 bases are a match to TRBD1. V lost 4 bases to trimming and J lost 2 bases; unmatched junction nucleotides: 4. Per the germline V gene, CDR1 is KGHSH and CDR2 is LQKENI. The CDR3 extends over 14 amino acids. Written as DNA, the CDR3 is TGTGCCAGCTCACAAACAGGGGGTCCCTACGAGCAGTACTTC. Its translation is CASSQTGGPYEQYF.

The chain has TRBV28 and TRBJ2-7; 9 bases match TRBD1. CDR3 length equals 15 residues. After removal of 4 bases from V and 6 bases from J, the junction contained 10 bases not matched to a gene. Per the germline V gene, CDR1 is MDHEN and CDR2 is SYDVKM. The CDR3, as DNA: TGTGCCAGCAGTTCCCCGGGACAGGGTTTTACCGAGCAGTACTTC. As protein: CASSSPGQGFTEQYF.

The chain is built from TRBV11-3 and TRBJ2-7; 8 bases are a match to TRBD1. The germline V gene has CDR1 SGHNT and CDR2 YENEEA. The V gene end was trimmed by 4 bases and the J gene end by 3 bases; junction bases not matched to a gene: 5. This CDR3 spans 14 amino acids. The CDR3 sequence is CASSSTGGIYEQYF. CDR3 nucleotide sequence: TGTGCCAGCAGCTCAACAGGGGGGATCTACGAGCAGTACTTC.

The V call is TRBV28, the J call TRBJ2-3, with TRBD2 as a possible D gene (5 bases). Trimming left V 8 bases short and J 0 bases short, with 18 bases between. Germline assignment: CDR1 MDHEN and CDR2 SYDVKM. This CDR3 has 16 residues. The CDR3 reads CASVVRRSYSTDTQYF. The CDR3 DNA reads as TGTGCCAGCGTTGTTAGGAGGAGCTATAGCACAGATACGCAGTATTTT.

V is TRBV6-1 and J is TRBJ2-5; D perhaps matches TRBD1 (5 bases). Germline V gives CDR1 MNHNS, CDR2 SASEGT. V lost 2 bases and J lost 2, with 12 bases in between. The CDR3 is 15 residues long. The CDR3 nucleotides read TGTGCCAGCAGTGAAAAGGTCAGGGCACAAGAGACCCAGTACTTC. This encodes CASSEKVRAQETQYF.

The rearrangement joins TRBV3-1 (or the pseudogene TRBV3-2) to TRBJ1-1; D not certain. CDR1 and CDR2 from the germline V gene are LGHDT and YNNKEL (reference sequence). Trimming took 3 bases from V and 3 from J, leaving 14 bases between them. CDR3 size: 15 residues. CDR3 sequence (DNA): TGTGCCAGCAGCCAGCGCCTCATTTTGGACACTGAAGCTTTCTTT. Encoded protein: CASSQRLILDTEAFF.

V gene TRBV12-3 or TRBV12-4 combines with J gene TRBJ1-5; D gene ambiguous. This CDR3 is 12 amino acids long. Trimming pared 8 bases from V and 6 bases from J, leaving 11 bases between. The CDR3 sequence is CASALGAQPQHF. The CDR3 DNA sequence: TGTGCCAGCGCCTTAGGAGCTCAGCCCCAGCATTTT.

This chain uses TRBV30 with TRBJ1-2, with TRBD1 identical over 8 bases. CDR1 and CDR2 from the germline V gene are GTSNPN and SVGIG (reference sequence). The CDR3 loop spans 14 amino acids. Germline trimming cut 0 bases from V and 5 bases from J; bases unmatched to any gene: 5. The CDR3 protein is CAWSVIDRGYGYTF. DNA of the CDR3: TGTGCCTGGAGTGTTATCGACAGGGGATATGGCTACACCTTC.

This clone was counted only a few times. V gene TRBV7-9 combines with J gene TRBJ1-4; weak D call: TRBD1 (6 bases). Trimming cost V 4 bases and J 4 bases, with 10 bases left between them. Germline V gives CDR1 SEHNR, CDR2 FQNEAQ (reference sequence). The CDR3 has 14 residues. The CDR3 DNA follows: TGTGCCAGCAGCTCAGGGGCCGGTAATGAAAAACTGTTTTTT. Its protein product is CASSSGAGNEKLFF. The variable domain in full, with the rest retrieved from reference TRBV7-9 and TRBJ1-4, is DTGVSQNPRHKITKRGQNVTFRCDPISEHNRLYWYRQTLGQGPEFLTYFQNEAQLEKSRLLSDRFSAERPKGSFSTLEIQRTEQGDSAMYLCASSSGAGNEKLFFGSGTQLSVL.

The genes are TRBV28 and TRBJ2-2; 10 nucleotides line up with TRBD2. Germline V gene sequence: CDR1 MDHEN, CDR2 SYDVKM. This CDR3 is built from 20 residues. J gave up 0 bases and V 3 bases, and 13 bases lay outside the gene matches. In DNA, the CDR3 is TGTGCCAGCAGTTTTTCGCGGGCTAGCGGGAGATGGGCGAACACCGGGGAGCTGTTTTTT. Its translation: CASSFSRASGRWANTGELFF.

This clone came up once. The chain combines TRBV6-6 with TRBJ1-3, with D perhaps TRBD1 (6 bases). The V end was cut by 2 bases, the J end by 3 bases, with 11 bases between. The CDR3 covers 15 residues. Germline CDR1 is MNHNY and CDR2 is SVGAGI (reference sequence). The CDR3 is CASSYVQGGGNTIYF. DNA of the CDR3: TGTGCCAGCAGTTACGTACAGGGTGGTGGAAACACCATATATTTT.

V usage is TRBV27 and J usage is TRBJ1-2; 9 bases line up with TRBD1. Germline CDR1 is MNHEY and CDR2 is SMNVEV (reference sequence). The CDR3 has 14 amino acids. After removal of 5 bases from V and 2 bases from J, the junction contained 3 bases not matched to a gene. CDR3 region: CASSIGTGNYGYTF. As DNA, the CDR3 is TGTGCCAGCAGTATTGGGACAGGGAACTATGGCTACACCTTC.

The J gene is TRBJ1-5, the V gene TRBV21-1. TRBV21-1 is labeled a pseudogene. There are 18 residues in the CDR3. CDR3: CASSKVSGLYRGDQPQHF. CDR3 nucleotides: TGTGCCAGCAGCAAAGTATCTGGCCTATATCGGGGTGATCAGCCCCAGCATTTT.

V gene TRBV4-2 combines with J gene TRBJ2-7; 8 nucleotides agree with TRBD2. Germline V gene sequence: CDR1 LGHNA, CDR2 YNFKEQ. V lost 2 bases to trimming and J lost 7 bases; unmatched junction nucleotides: 10. This CDR3 has 15 amino acids. The CDR3 DNA sequence: TGTGCCAGCAGCCAAAGGGCGGGAGGACCAGGTGAGCAGTACTTC. This sequence encodes CASSQRAGGPGEQYF.

The genes are TRBV7-2 and TRBJ2-1, with TRBD2 matching 8 bases. V trimming: 4 bases; J trimming: 8 bases; junction bases outside the gene matches: 7. Germline CDR1 SGHTA, CDR2 FQGNSA. The CDR3 is 14 residues long. The CDR3 DNA reads as TGTGCCAGCAGCTCGGGACTAGTAATCGATGAGCAGTTCTTC. Encoded protein: CASSSGLVIDEQFF.